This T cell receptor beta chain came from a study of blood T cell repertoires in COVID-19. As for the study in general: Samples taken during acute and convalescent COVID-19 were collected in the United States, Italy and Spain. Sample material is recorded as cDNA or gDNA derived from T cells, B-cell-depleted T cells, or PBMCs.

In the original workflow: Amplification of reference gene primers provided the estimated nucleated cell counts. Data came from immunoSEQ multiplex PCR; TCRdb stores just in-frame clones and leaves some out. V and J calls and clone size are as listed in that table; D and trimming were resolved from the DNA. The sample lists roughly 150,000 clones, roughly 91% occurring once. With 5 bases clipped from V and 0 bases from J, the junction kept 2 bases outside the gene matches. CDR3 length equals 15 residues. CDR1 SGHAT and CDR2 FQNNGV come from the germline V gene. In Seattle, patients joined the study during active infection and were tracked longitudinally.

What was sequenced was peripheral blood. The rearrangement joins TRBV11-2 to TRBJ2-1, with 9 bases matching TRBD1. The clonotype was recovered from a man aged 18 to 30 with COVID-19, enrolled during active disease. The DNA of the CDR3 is TGTGCCAGCAGCCAGGACAGGGGCTCCTACAATGAGCAGTTCTTC. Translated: CASSQDRGSYNEQFF. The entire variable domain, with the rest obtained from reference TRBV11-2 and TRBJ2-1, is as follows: EAGVAQSPRYKIIEKRQSVAFWCNPISGHATLYWYQQILGQGPKLLIQFQNNGVVDDSQLPKDRFSAERLKGVDSTLKIQPAKLEDSAVYLCASSQDRGSYNEQFFGPGTRLTVL.